What follows describes a single TCR beta chain. Its antigen is still unknown. For TCRbeta, the library was prepared with unique molecular identifiers. One entry per CDR3 protein results from TCRdb running MiXCR on the PCR reads. The profile shows about 200,000 distinct CDR3 sequences, 6.6% of them singletons. The record originates from a study of T-cell reconstitution after alpha-beta-depleted transplantation in children. Study observations and caveats: About two months after transplant, alpha-beta T cells reportedly came from several hundred expanded graft clones. Among T cells one year after transplant, newly produced cells accounted for most counts and diversity.

This CDR3 region has 14 residues. Trimming removed 10 bases from V and 4 bases from J, with 19 bases in between. From germline, CDR1 is SEHNR and CDR2 FQNEAQ (reference sequence). The V gene is TRBV7-9, the J gene TRBJ1-2, with D tentatively TRBD1 (5 bases). This specimen consisted of PBMCs, obtained before TCRalphabeta/CD19-depleted stem cell transplant. This sequence originates from a boy under 10 years old with acute lymphoblastic leukemia, due to receive a stem cell transplant. CDR3 in DNA: TGTGCCACCTTACCCTTGGGGGGTTCCTATGGCTACACCTTC. The encoded protein is CATLPLGGSYGYTF.